Shown below are 18 T cell receptor beta chains from a single sample sequenced in a study of molecular identifiers for immune sequencing clone quantification. From the PCR reads, TCRdb called clonotypes with MiXCR, one entry per CDR3 protein. This sample has more than 300,000 distinct CDR3 sequences; about a fifth occur once, and the top ten carry roughly 0.8%. Sequencing input: naive CD8+ T cells from blood, with Jurkat cell RNA spiked in. The sample's subset: FACS-sorted CD8+CD4-CCR7+CD45RA+ naive T cells. The receptors come from a human donor in good health. Some libraries in this study had Jurkat cell RNA spiked in.

The chain joins TRBV4-1 to TRBJ2-5; the D is unclear. There are 17 residues in the CDR3. V lost 0 bases and J 2 bases, leaving 16 bases between the germline ends. Germline loops: CDR1 MGHRA, CDR2 YSYEKL. CDR3 residues: CASSQDKTSGAQETQYF. The CDR3 DNA sequence: TGCGCCAGCAGCCAAGATAAGACGTCTGGAGCACAAGAGACCCAGTACTTC.

In this sample, this clonotype turned up many times. CDR3 DNA sequence: TGTGCCAGCAGCTCACAGGGTTTTAACACAGATACGCAGTATTTT. Translated, it gives CASSSQGFNTDTQYF. V is TRBV7-3 and J is TRBJ2-3, with D possibly matching TRBD1 (6 bases). V shed 4 bases and J shed 2 bases, with 13 bases lying between them. Germline V gene sequence: CDR1 SGHTA, CDR2 FQGTGA. This CDR3 contains 15 residues.

The chain is built from TRBV11-2 and TRBJ2-3; 11 nucleotides agree with TRBD1. The CDR3 runs to 16 residues. The junction had 8 bases not matched to a gene; V was cut back by 5 bases and J by 4 bases. Germline-derived CDR1 and CDR2 are SGHAT and FQNNGV. CDR3 sequence reads: CASSLPDRGLSDTQYF. DNA for the CDR3: TGTGCCAGCAGCCTCCCGGACAGGGGGCTCTCAGATACGCAGTATTTT.

This clonotype was counted ten times or more. At one boundary the junction diverges from the germline segment, which might be a read error. This chain uses TRBV12-3 or TRBV12-4 with TRBJ2-3, with D unresolved. The CDR3 runs 14 residues. CDR3 protein: CASSHTHSKDTQYF. CDR3 nucleotides: TGTGCCAGCAGTCACACTCACAGCAAAGATACGCAGTATTTT.

This clonotype came up many times. The chain carries TRBV7-6 and TRBJ2-3; perhaps TRBD2 as D (7 bases). Trimming stripped 3 bases from V and 2 bases from J, with 21 bases between. The CDR3 has 18 residues. The germline V gene encodes CDR1 SGHVS and CDR2 FNYEAQ. This CDR3 reads CASSFISQRGGITDTQYF. The CDR3 nucleotides read TGTGCCAGCAGCTTCATCTCCCAGAGGGGGGGCATCACAGATACGCAGTATTTT.

This clonotype was seen many times. V and J are TRBV28 and TRBJ2-7; 14 positions match TRBD2. V lost 3 bases to trimming and J lost 7 bases; unmatched junction nucleotides: 5. The CDR3 consists of 15 residues. In germline, CDR1 is MDHEN, CDR2 SYDVKM. The CDR3 DNA sequence: TGTGCCAGCAGTTTCGGACTAGCGGGGGGTCGTGAGCAGTACTTC. Translating gives CASSFGLAGGREQYF.

This clonotype appeared many times. The chain is built from TRBV7-9 and TRBJ1-1, with D tentatively TRBD1 (5 bases). The germline gives CDR1 SEHNR, CDR2 FQNEAQ (reference sequence). There are 16 residues in the CDR3. V gave up 1 base and J gave up 2 bases, with 14 bases separating them. In nucleotides, the CDR3 is TGTGCCAGCAGCTTAGTTTCGCAGGGAGGTAACACTGAAGCTTTCTTT. It encodes CASSLVSQGGNTEAFF.

In this sample, this clonotype turned up a few times. The V gene is TRBV12-5, the J gene TRBJ2-7, with D unresolved. Germline CDR1 LGHNT, CDR2 FRNRAP. The CDR3 consists of 12 residues. The V end was cut by 4 bases, the J end by 0 bases, with 4 bases between. This chain's CDR3 is CASGWTSYEQYF. As DNA, the CDR3 is TGTGCTAGTGGTTGGACCTCCTACGAGCAGTACTTC.

This clonotype was counted many times. The V call is TRBV24-1, the J call TRBJ2-6, with 9 bases aligning to TRBD1. The V and J ends lost 11 bases and 1 base, in that order; junction bases with no gene match: 8. The CDR3 has 16 amino acids. Germline values: CDR1 KGHDR, CDR2 SFDVKD. DNA for the CDR3: TGTGCCAGCCGGACAGGGGTACTTTCTGGGGCCAACGTCCTGACTTTC. It is translated as CASRTGVLSGANVLTF.

This chain uses TRBV5-1 with TRBJ2-5; either TRBD1 or TRBD2 may fit D (5 bases each). V gave up 4 bases and J gave up 4 bases, with 14 bases separating them. Germline V gene lookup returns CDR1 SGHRS and CDR2 YFSETQ. The CDR3 has 14 amino acids. In nucleotides, the CDR3 is TGCGCCAGCAGCCTCGGGACGGGCTCAGAGACCCAGTACTTC. It translates to CASSLGTGSETQYF.

V is TRBV5-1 and J is TRBJ2-4; tentative D call: TRBD1 (5 bases). V was trimmed by 0 bases and J by 7 bases, leaving 17 bases between them. Germline CDR1 and CDR2: SGHRS and YFSETQ. The CDR3 runs 16 residues. CDR3 loop: CASSLGVVRGINIQYF. The CDR3 DNA sequence: TGCGCCAGCAGCTTGGGCGTCGTAAGGGGCATCAACATTCAGTACTTC.

As regards this clonotype: One end of the junction varies from germline; a read error may be responsible. The chain recombines TRBV3-1 with TRBJ2-7, with unresolved D. The germline V gene has CDR1 LGHDT and CDR2 YNNKEL (reference sequence). The CDR3 contains 14 residues. This CDR3 is CAGSQVQISYEQYF. As DNA, the CDR3 is TGTGCCGGCAGCCAAGTACAGATCTCCTACGAGCAGTACTTC.

This clonotype was found many times. V usage is TRBV6-2 or TRBV6-3 and J usage is TRBJ1-1, with a weak D call TRBD1 (5 bases). Germline values: CDR1 MNHEY, CDR2 SVGEGT. This CDR3 region has 12 residues. The V end was cut by 4 bases, the J end by 6 bases, with 9 bases between. For the CDR3, the DNA is TGTGCCAGCAGTTTGACAGATTCTGAAGCTTTCTTT. Translating gives CASSLTDSEAFF.

This clonotype was picked up many times. The chain uses TRBV5-6 and TRBJ1-5; D remains unclear. V lost 4 bases to trimming and J lost 4 bases, with 12 bases between them. Germline V gene data show CDR1 as SGHDT and CDR2 as YYEEEE. There are 14 residues in the CDR3. The CDR3 sequence is CASSPGSGNQPQHF. The CDR3, as DNA: TGTGCCAGCAGCCCCGGCTCCGGGAATCAGCCCCAGCATTTT.

Many counts were recorded for this clonotype. This chain connects TRBV7-6 to TRBJ2-3; TRBD2 aligns across 11 bases. Germline V gives CDR1 SGHVS, CDR2 FNYEAQ. J lost 3 bases, V lost 4 bases, and 6 bases had no gene match. The CDR3 length is 16 residues. The CDR3 bases are TGTGCCAGCAGCTCAGTAGCGGGAGGGTGGACAGATACGCAGTATTTT. Protein: CASSSVAGGWTDTQYF.

This clonotype appeared many times. This chain links TRBV5-1 with TRBJ2-6; no definite D call. This CDR3 contains 16 residues. The V end lost 3 bases, the J end lost 2 bases, and 12 bases lay between the germline ends. CDR1 is SGHRS, CDR2 YFSETQ, per germline. The CDR3, as DNA: TGCGCCAGCAGCTGGACGGTCTTGGCTGGGGCCAACGTCCTGACTTTC. Residues: CASSWTVLAGANVLTF. The full variable domain, with the rest looked up from reference TRBV5-1 and TRBJ2-6, is KAGVTQTPRYLIKTRGQQVTLSCSPISGHRSVSWYQQTPGQGLQFLFEYFSETQRNKGNFPGRFSGRQFSNSRSEMNVSTLELGDSALYLCASSWTVLAGANVLTFGAGSRLTVL.

This clonotype was recorded many times. The rearrangement uses TRBV19 and TRBJ2-5, with 8 bases fitting TRBD2. The trim removed 4 bases at V and 5 bases at J, leaving 12 bases unmatched. CDR1 is LNHDA, CDR2 SQIVND, per germline (reference sequence). The length of the CDR3 is 16 residues. This CDR3 reads CASSNRAGVVRETQYF. DNA of the CDR3: TGTGCCAGTAGTAATAGAGCGGGGGTTGTGCGGGAGACCCAGTACTTC.

The rearrangement uses TRBV25-1 and TRBJ2-1; D remains unclear. Germline V lookup: CDR1 MGHDK, CDR2 SYGVNS. Trimming shortened V by 1 base and J by 0 bases, and 4 bases separated the two germline ends. CDR3 size: 14 residues. CDR3 protein: CASSEFRSYNEQFF. In DNA, the CDR3 is TGTGCCAGCAGTGAATTCCGCTCCTACAATGAGCAGTTCTTC.